The 32 T cell receptor beta chains below come from one sample, sequenced in a study of OX40 agonist ivuxolimab in advanced cancers. Generated by immunoSEQ multiplex PCR, the TCRdb table keeps only in-frame clones and is missing some. This table has fewer than 75,000 clones, 65% to 85% appearing once. Sequencing used CD4+ or CD8+ T cells sorted from blood, obtained in a trial of the OX40 agonist ivuxolimab. The receptor set was obtained from an adult with an advanced solid tumor such as melanoma, head and neck, liver or kidney cancer.

The chain carries TRBV25-1 and TRBJ1-2; TRBD1 agrees at 8 bases. With 3 bases clipped from V and 8 bases from J, the junction kept 8 bases outside the gene matches. The CDR3 contains 14 residues. Germline values: CDR1 MGHDK, CDR2 SYGVNS. The CDR3 DNA follows: TGTGCCAGCAGTGAGCAGGGGGCAGGAGGGGGCTACACCTTC. Its translation is CASSEQGAGGGYTF.

This rearrangement joins TRBV5-1 to TRBJ2-5; D is unresolved. Trimming left V 0 bases short and J 5 bases short, with 14 bases between. In germline, CDR1 is SGHRS, CDR2 YFSETQ. The CDR3 totals 15 residues. The CDR3: CASSLVSTGRETQYF. The CDR3 DNA sequence: TGCGCCAGCAGCTTGGTCTCGACTGGACGGGAGACCCAGTACTTC.

The rearrangement links TRBV11-2 to TRBJ2-1, with D possibly matching TRBD2 (5 bases). Germline-derived CDR1 and CDR2 are SGHAT and FQNNGV. The CDR3 is 13 residues long. The ends were cut back, 6 bases at V and 8 bases at J, with 14 bases in the middle. The CDR3 is CASRPHAGDEQFF. The CDR3, as DNA: TGTGCCAGCAGACCGCATGCCGGGGATGAGCAGTTCTTC.

This clone was counted once. The chain is built from TRBV10-2 and TRBJ2-7, with TRBD1 as a possible D gene (5 bases). V dropped 4 bases and J dropped 3 bases, with 10 bases sitting between them. The V gene's germline CDR1 is WSHSY and CDR2 SAAADI. The CDR3 sequence is 13 residues long. CDR3 nucleotides: TGCGCCAGCAGTGGGGGCCAGATCTACGAGCAGTACTTC. It specifies CASSGGQIYEQYF.

The chain links TRBV5-8 to TRBJ2-1, with D hard to call. Germline CDR1 is SGHTS and CDR2 is YDEGEE. V shed 5 bases and J shed 3 bases, with 15 bases lying between them. This CDR3 region has 15 residues. The CDR3 sequence: CASRGWSEIYNEQFF. The CDR3 nucleotides are TGTGCCAGCAGGGGGTGGTCGGAGATCTACAATGAGCAGTTCTTC.

V and J are TRBV2 and TRBJ1-6; D gene uncertain. V was clipped by 3 bases and J by 0 bases, with 6 bases between them. There are 15 residues in the CDR3. CDR1 SNHLY and CDR2 FYNNEI come from the germline V gene. The CDR3 nucleotides are TGTGCCAGCAGTGAGGCCAACTCCTATAATTCACCCCTCCACTTT. The encoded protein is CASSEANSYNSPLHF.

The genes are TRBV28 and TRBJ2-6, with 10 bases fitting TRBD1. This CDR3 is 15 amino acids long. With 10 bases clipped from V and 3 bases from J, the junction kept 6 bases outside the gene matches. CDR1 and CDR2 from the germline V gene are MDHEN and SYDVKM. CDR3 nucleotide sequence: TGTGCCACCACGACAGGGGGCGGTGGGGCCAACGTCCTGACTTTC. Its translation: CATTTGGGGANVLTF.

V and J are TRBV5-6 and TRBJ2-2, with 14 positions matching TRBD2. V lost 2 bases to trimming and J lost 1 base; unmatched junction nucleotides: 4. Germline V gene data show CDR1 as SGHDT and CDR2 as YYEEEE. The CDR3 is made up of 18 amino acids. In nucleotides, the CDR3 is TGTGCCAGCAGCTTAGGACTAGCGGGGGGCCTGAACACCGGGGAGCTGTTTTTT. This gives the protein CASSLGLAGGLNTGELFF.

This clone was recorded only once. The chain's CDR3 is CASRLVTSGASYEQYV. The CDR3 nucleotides are TGTGCAAGTCGCTTAGTGACTAGCGGGGCCTCCTACGAGCAGTACGTC. V is TRBV12-2 and J is TRBJ2-7; the table gives TRBD2 as D, unverified against the DNA. TRBV12-2 is noted as a pseudogene. This CDR3 has 16 amino acids.

The gene calls are TRBV6-6 and TRBJ1-2; 8 bases fit TRBD1. Germline CDR1 MNHNY, CDR2 SVGAGI (reference sequence). The CDR3 runs to 15 residues. J gave up 6 bases and V 2 bases, and 8 bases lay outside the gene matches. CDR3 bases: TGTGCCAGCAGTTACCTAACCCTGACAGGGGATGGCTACACCTTC. This sequence encodes CASSYLTLTGDGYTF.

The gene calls are TRBV10-3 and TRBJ2-5; no reliable D call. V was pared by 0 bases and J by 5 bases, with 4 bases between. This CDR3 region has 12 residues. Germline-derived CDR1 and CDR2 are ENHRY and SYGVKD. The CDR3 here is CAISESDETQYF. CDR3 coding DNA: TGTGCCATCAGTGAGTCGGATGAGACCCAGTACTTC.

This clone has just one count. The chain is built from TRBV29-1 and TRBJ2-5, with a possible D match to TRBD2 (6 bases). The better agreement between TRBJ2-7 and the DNA end casts doubt on the J call. Germline values: CDR1 SQVTM, CDR2 ANQGSEA. The CDR3 contains 15 residues. In DNA form, the CDR3 reads TGCAGCGTTGATAACAAAGGGGCGGGATCCTACGAGCAGTACTTC. Its protein product is CSVDNKGAGSYEQYF.

The rearrangement joins TRBV28 to TRBJ1-5, with D unclear. There are 12 residues in the CDR3. CDR1 is MDHEN and CDR2 is SYDVKM in the germline V gene. V was trimmed by 5 bases and J by 3 bases, leaving 5 bases between them. CDR3 region: CASSPLNQPQHF. In DNA form, the CDR3 reads TGTGCCAGCAGTCCCCTCAATCAGCCCCAGCATTTT. Drawing the rest from reference TRBV28 and TRBJ1-5, the complete variable domain is DVKVTQSSRYLVKRTGEKVFLECVQDMDHENMFWYRQDPGLGLRLIYFSYDVKMKEKGDIPEGYSVSREKKERFSLILESASTNQTSMYLCASSPLNQPQHFGDGTRLSIL.

This clone was counted between two and nine times. V is TRBV20-1 and J is TRBJ1-2, with D perhaps matching TRBD1 (5 bases). V lost 0 bases and J 8 bases, leaving 7 bases between the germline ends. Germline V gives CDR1 DFQATT, CDR2 SNEGSKA (reference sequence). This CDR3 spans 11 amino acids. The CDR3 loop reads CSARDRGGYTF. CDR3 DNA: TGCAGTGCTAGAGATAGGGGAGGCTACACCTTC.

V usage is TRBV7-9 and J usage is TRBJ1-1, with D unclear. Per germline, CDR1 SEHNR and CDR2 FQNEAQ (reference sequence). The V and J ends lost 7 bases and 14 bases respectively, with 14 bases between them. The CDR3 consists of 10 residues. In nucleotides, the CDR3 is TGTGCCAGCACCCCCGGACTCACCTTCTTT. It codes for CASTPGLTFF.

This chain connects TRBV5-4 to TRBJ2-3; D may be TRBD1 (5 bases). The germline CDR1 and CDR2 sequences are SGHNT and YYREEE (reference sequence). The V gene lost 1 base and the J gene lost 3 bases, with 6 bases spanning the gap. The CDR3 length is 13 residues. CDR3 region: CASSLKGTDTQYF. The CDR3 nucleotides are TGTGCCAGCAGCTTGAAGGGGACAGATACGCAGTATTTT.

This sequence joins TRBV18 and TRBJ2-7; 8 positions agree with TRBD1. In germline, CDR1 is KGHSH, CDR2 LQKENI. V shed 6 bases, J shed 5 bases, and the junction held 6 bases outside the gene matches. The length of the CDR3 is 13 residues. The CDR3 DNA reads as TGTGCCAGCTCCCGCGACAGGGGCAACGAGCAGTACTTC. This encodes CASSRDRGNEQYF.

The genes are TRBV6-1 and TRBJ2-3; 7 bases are shared with TRBD2. The ends lost 11 bases at V and 4 bases at J; junction bases unmatched: 9. This CDR3 spans 13 amino acids. Germline V gene lookup returns CDR1 MNHNS and CDR2 SASEGT. CDR3 in amino acids: CAGTGRDSDTQYF. The CDR3 DNA reads as TGTGCCGGGACGGGGAGGGATTCAGATACGCAGTATTTT.

The chain is built from TRBV19 and TRBJ1-5, with D unclear. CDR3 size: 12 residues. Germline lookup yields CDR1 LNHDA and CDR2 SQIVND (reference sequence). Trimming cost V 4 bases and J 6 bases, with 7 bases left between them. The CDR3 DNA is TGTGCCAGTAGTACCTACAGTCAGCCCCAGCATTTT. This sequence encodes CASSTYSQPQHF.

This chain joins TRBV28 and TRBJ2-1, with 7 bases that match TRBD2. Trimming at V came to 6 bases and at J to 7 bases, leaving 21 bases not matched to a gene. From germline, CDR1 is MDHEN and CDR2 SYDVKM. There are 18 residues in the CDR3. CDR3 coding DNA: TGTGCCAGCAGACGGGGCGCCAGGTCTAGAATAGCGGGTAATGAGCAGTTCTTC. It specifies CASRRGARSRIAGNEQFF.

Comments on this clone: A much more abundant neighbour one base away suggests this may be a read error. V usage is TRBV27 and J usage is TRBJ2-7, with D perhaps matching TRBD2 (5 bases). The V gene's germline CDR1 is MNHEY and CDR2 SMNVEV (reference sequence). V shed 3 bases and J shed 2 bases, with 8 bases lying between them. The CDR3 is made up of 13 amino acids. CDR3 in amino acids: CASSFEGTYEQYF. CDR3 sequence (DNA): TGTGCCAGCAGTTTCGAGGGCACCTACGAGCAGTACTTC.

The chain employs TRBV7-8 and TRBJ2-1, with D perhaps matching TRBD2 (6 bases). Trimming left V 6 bases short and J 0 bases short, with 21 bases between. Germline loops: CDR1 SGHVS, CDR2 FQNEAQ. The CDR3 extends over 18 amino acids. The CDR3 region has the DNA TGTGCCAGCAGTCCGACTAGGGGCCCACCGAGCTCCTACAATGAGCAGTTCTTC. As protein: CASSPTRGPPSSYNEQFF.

The chain couples TRBV5-1 to TRBJ1-2, with D perhaps matching TRBD1 (6 bases). With 2 bases removed from V and 5 bases from J, the gap between germline ends came to 13 bases. Germline V gene data show CDR1 as SGHRS and CDR2 as YFSETQ. The CDR3 is made up of 14 amino acids. The CDR3 coding sequence is TGCGCCAGCAGCTTTTGGACAGATTTATATGGCTACACCTTC. It codes for CASSFWTDLYGYTF.

This clone was counted a single time. The CDR3: CASSTRPSGTSYNEQFF. The CDR3 DNA is TGTGCCAGCAGCACCCGTCCTAGCGGGACCTCCTACAATGAGCAGTTCTTC. V gene TRBV11-2 combines with J gene TRBJ2-1, with 9 bases identical to TRBD2. This CDR3 region has 17 residues. The J segment lost 0 bases and the V segment lost 5 bases, leaving 8 bases of the junction unmatched. CDR1 and CDR2 (germline): SGHAT, FQNNGV. Based on the CDR3 plus reference TRBV11-2 and TRBJ2-1, the full variable domain is EAGVAQSPRYKIIEKRQSVAFWCNPISGHATLYWYQQILGQGPKLLIQFQNNGVVDDSQLPKDRFSAERLKGVDSTLKIQPAKLEDSAVYLCASSTRPSGTSYNEQFFGPGTRLTVL.

This clone appeared once. This chain links TRBV20-1 with TRBJ2-7; D call uncertain. Trimming removed 1 base from V and 3 bases from J, with 4 bases in between. This CDR3 has 11 amino acids. CDR1 DFQATT and CDR2 SNEGSKA come from the germline V gene (reference sequence). The CDR3 sequence is CSARADYEQYF. The CDR3 DNA reads TGCAGTGCTAGAGCTGACTACGAGCAGTACTTC.

The chain combines TRBV6-5 with TRBJ1-3; 9 bases match TRBD1. V shed 5 bases and J 3 bases; nucleotides not matched to a gene: 5. Germline V lookup: CDR1 MNHEY, CDR2 SVGAGI. The CDR3 is 15 residues long. DNA of the CDR3: TGTGCCAGCAGTCTCGGGACAGGGAGTGGAAACACCATATATTTT. Translated, it gives CASSLGTGSGNTIYF.

This chain joins TRBV19 and TRBJ1-2; D call uncertain. This CDR3 comprises 16 residues. V was shortened by 1 base and J by 6 bases, with 18 bases between the two germline ends. Germline CDR1 reads LNHDA; CDR2 reads SQIVND (reference sequence). CDR3 bases: TGTGCCAGTAGTATAGGAGTCGGGGAGTTCTTCGATGGCTACACCTTC. As protein: CASSIGVGEFFDGYTF.

V and J are TRBV2 and TRBJ2-7, with D possibly matching TRBD2 (6 bases). Germline lookup yields CDR1 SNHLY and CDR2 FYNNEI. The ends were cut back, 4 bases at V and 3 bases at J, with 19 bases in the middle. The CDR3 sequence is 16 residues long. The CDR3 region is CASSGTTVRRGYEQYV. The CDR3 region has the DNA TGTGCCAGCAGTGGGACGACAGTCCGGAGGGGCTACGAGCAGTACGTC.

The chain uses TRBV6-5 and TRBJ2-7; D call uncertain. Germline lookup yields CDR1 MNHEY and CDR2 SVGAGI. The CDR3 contains 12 residues. Deletions cut 2 bases from V and 2 bases from J, with 4 bases between. In DNA, the CDR3 is TGTGCCAGCAGTTACGACGCCTACGAGCAGTACTTC. Residues: CASSYDAYEQYF.

The chain combines TRBV4-1 with TRBJ2-5; D may be TRBD1 or TRBD2 (5 bases each). V lost 3 bases, J lost 2 bases, and 7 bases lay in between. CDR1 MGHRA and CDR2 YSYEKL come from the germline V gene. The CDR3 contains 13 residues. The CDR3 loop is CASSQGVQETQYF. CDR3 bases: TGCGCCAGCAGCCAGGGGGTTCAAGAGACCCAGTACTTC.

This chain joins TRBV28 and TRBJ2-7, with 13 bases matching TRBD2. This CDR3 is 15 amino acids long. J gave up 1 base and V 7 bases, and 4 bases lay outside the gene matches. Germline V gene data show CDR1 as MDHEN and CDR2 as SYDVKM. As DNA, the CDR3 is TGTGCCAGCAAGGGACTAGCGGGAAGATCCTACGAGCAGTACTTC. As protein: CASKGLAGRSYEQYF.

This rearrangement joins TRBV5-1 to TRBJ2-7; 7 positions match TRBD2. Per germline, CDR1 SGHRS and CDR2 YFSETQ. The CDR3 has 15 residues. V lost 0 bases and J lost 2; bases outside the gene matches: 5. CDR3: CASSLETGGPYEQYF. The DNA for the CDR3 is TGCGCCAGCAGCTTGGAAACGGGGGGACCCTACGAGCAGTACTTC.